The 26 T cell receptor beta chains in this list originate from one sample, sequenced in a study of a mutant IDH1 vaccine in newly diagnosed glioma (dated by TCRdb to the early 2020s). Libraries were prepared through the immunoSEQ multiplex PCR assay. Here the immuneACCESS table is served through TCRdb, limited to in-frame sequences with V and J called. Missing clones are a known gap in these copies; in checked studies unresolved V genes cover under half, and the rest lacks a known reason. This sample gives some 61,000 clones in total; 80% to 90% of them show up just once. The ten most abundant clones make up roughly 2.8% of the sample. This specimen's time point label, interpreted: baseline, week 1 (first vaccination visit). The treatment or condition label, read with the paper, signifies: pre-vaccination baseline after standard-of-care therapy. The starting material was PBMCs, obtained from a glioma patient treated with radiotherapy, temozolomide or both. Every receptor here comes from a man in his thirties or forties with glioma.

The V call is TRBV5-6, the J call TRBJ1-3, with a tentative D call TRBD1 (6 bases). Germline CDR1 and CDR2: SGHDT and YYEEEE. Deletions cut 6 bases from V and 0 bases from J, with 22 bases between. This CDR3 contains 18 residues. The CDR3 region has the DNA TGTGCCAGCACCGGGAGGCCTCGGGGGGCGAACTCTGGAAACACCATATATTTT. It is translated as CASTGRPRGANSGNTIYF.

J is TRBJ1-5 and V is TRBV27; 7 nucleotides match TRBD1. Trimming at V came to 2 bases and at J to 2 bases, leaving 3 bases not matched to a gene. The CDR3 contains 15 residues. Germline CDR1 reads MNHEY; CDR2 reads SMNVEV (reference sequence). The CDR3 is CASSLMGTGNQPQHF. As DNA, the CDR3 is TGTGCCAGCAGTTTAATGGGGACAGGCAATCAGCCCCAGCATTTT.

The V gene is TRBV5-5, the J gene TRBJ2-7; D remains unclear. Trimming shortened V by 5 bases and J by 5 bases, and 14 bases separated the two germline ends. The CDR3 has 13 residues. Looked up from germline, CDR1 is SGHKS and CDR2 is YYEKEE (reference sequence). CDR3 sequence (DNA): TGTGCCAGCAGTCCTACTCCAATCCACGAGCAGTACTTC. This gives the protein CASSPTPIHEQYF.

The CDR3: CAWGTDSNQPQHF. Here the CDR3 DNA reads TGTGCCTGGGGGACAGATAGCAATCAGCCCCAGCATTTT. The chain has TRBV30 and TRBJ1-5, with 7 bases fitting TRBD1. Trimming took 5 bases from V and 0 from J; bases not matched to a gene: 1. Per the germline V gene, CDR1 is GTSNPN and CDR2 is SVGIG (reference sequence). The CDR3 covers 13 residues. Drawing the rest from reference TRBV30 and TRBJ1-5, the complete variable domain is SQTIHQWPATLVQPVGSPLSLECTVEGTSNPNLYWYRQAAGRGLQLLFYSVGIGQISSEVPQNLSASRPQDRQFILSSKKLLLSDSGFYLCAWGTDSNQPQHFGDGTRLSIL.

This clone was observed a few times. The rearrangement uses TRBV13 and TRBJ1-1, with D unclear. From germline, CDR1 is PRHDT and CDR2 FYEKMQ (reference sequence). Deletions cut 5 bases from V and 4 bases from J, with 11 bases between. This CDR3 is built from 13 residues. The CDR3, as DNA: TGTGCCAGCAGCCCCGGGCTGGGCACTGAAGCTTTCTTT. Translation gives CASSPGLGTEAFF.

The J gene is TRBJ1-4, the V gene TRBV7-8, with a possible D match to TRBD1 (5 bases). The CDR3 spans 16 residues. Trimming left V 0 bases short and J 8 bases short, with 16 bases between. Germline values: CDR1 SGHVS, CDR2 FQNEAQ. The CDR3 DNA is TGTGCCAGCAGCTTAGCGAGGGCAGGGAGGAAAGAAAAACTGTTTTTT. Encoded protein: CASSLARAGRKEKLFF.

This clone was recorded once. The rearrangement joins TRBV11-2 to TRBJ1-4; a possible D gene is TRBD1 (6 bases). The CDR3 consists of 14 residues. V lost 3 bases and J 5 bases, leaving 10 bases between the germline ends. CDR1 is SGHAT, CDR2 FQNNGV, per germline. CDR3: CASSFGGGNEKLFF. The CDR3 nucleotides are TGTGCCAGCAGCTTCGGGGGGGGCAATGAAAAACTGTTTTTT.

The CDR3 protein is CAWSSPGHQYF. The CDR3 DNA reads TGTGCCTGGAGTTCACCGGGACATCAGTACTTC. The rearrangement links TRBV30 to TRBJ2-7; D is possibly TRBD1 (6 bases). Trimming left V 2 bases short and J 10 bases short, with 12 bases between. Germline assignment: CDR1 GTSNPN and CDR2 SVGIG (reference sequence). CDR3 size: 11 residues.

The chain employs TRBV27 and TRBJ2-7; TRBD2 matches 13 bases. This CDR3 region has 14 residues. The V segment lost 8 bases and the J segment 3 bases; nucleotides outside the gene matches: 4. Germline values: CDR1 MNHEY, CDR2 SMNVEV (reference sequence). CDR3 loop: CASGRLAGGYEQYF. CDR3 DNA: TGTGCCAGCGGTCGACTAGCGGGGGGCTACGAGCAGTACTTC.

The J gene is TRBJ2-1, the V gene TRBV4-1; a possible D gene is TRBD1 (5 bases). The germline gives CDR1 MGHRA, CDR2 YSYEKL. V was shortened by 1 base and J by 4 bases, with 17 bases between the two germline ends. The CDR3 totals 17 residues. This CDR3 is CASSQAPLRQLYNEQFF. CDR3 nucleotides: TGCGCCAGCAGCCAAGCCCCCCTCCGACAGCTATACAATGAGCAGTTCTTC.

The genes are TRBV6-1 and TRBJ2-1; maybe TRBD2 (6 bases). Germline V gene lookup returns CDR1 MNHNS and CDR2 SASEGT. Trimming removed 5 bases from V and 3 bases from J, with 14 bases in between. CDR3 length: 15 residues. DNA for the CDR3: TGTGCCAGCAGTCAGGGACGGGGAGGCTACAATGAGCAGTTCTTC. Its translation: CASSQGRGGYNEQFF.

This chain joins TRBV4-2 and TRBJ1-6; D not certain. The germline gives CDR1 LGHNA, CDR2 YNFKEQ. The V end lost 1 base, the J end lost 5 bases, and 12 bases lay between the germline ends. The CDR3 covers 16 residues. For the CDR3, the DNA is TGTGCCAGCAGCCAAGTGGACCGCGGAAATAATTCACCCCTCCACTTT. It is translated as CASSQVDRGNNSPLHF.

This chain connects TRBV6-1 to TRBJ1-2, with 8 bases aligning to TRBD1. The CDR3 covers 16 residues. Germline CDR1 reads MNHNS; CDR2 reads SASEGT. The V segment lost 2 bases and the J segment 4 bases; nucleotides outside the gene matches: 9. CDR3 protein: CASSEFGQGGVYGYTF. The CDR3 coding sequence is TGTGCCAGCAGTGAATTCGGACAGGGTGGAGTCTATGGCTACACCTTC.

This clone was observed a handful of times. The chain combines TRBV5-1 with TRBJ2-3; D possibly matches TRBD1 or TRBD2 (5 bases each). CDR3 length: 14 amino acids. V shed 6 bases and J shed 0 bases, with 11 bases lying between them. Germline-derived CDR1 and CDR2 are SGHRS and YFSETQ. CDR3 loop: CASNEGFSTDTQYF. CDR3 in DNA: TGCGCCAGCAACGAGGGGTTCAGCACAGATACGCAGTATTTT. The complete variable domain, with remaining parts taken from reference TRBV5-1 and TRBJ2-3, reads KAGVTQTPRYLIKTRGQQVTLSCSPISGHRSVSWYQQTPGQGLQFLFEYFSETQRNKGNFPGRFSGRQFSNSRSEMNVSTLELGDSALYLCASNEGFSTDTQYFGPGTRLTVL.

This rearrangement joins TRBV18 to TRBJ2-2; 10 bases line up with TRBD1. CDR1 is KGHSH and CDR2 is LQKENI in the germline V gene. CDR3 length: 16 amino acids. J gave up 5 bases and V 3 bases, and 6 bases lay outside the gene matches. The CDR3 region is CASSPTGQGGTGELFF. The CDR3 nucleotides are TGTGCCAGCTCACCGACCGGACAGGGGGGAACCGGGGAGCTGTTTTTT.

The chain recombines TRBV5-4 with TRBJ2-1, with D possibly matching TRBD2 (5 bases). Trimming stripped 0 bases from V and 1 base from J, with 11 bases between. CDR1 is SGHNT and CDR2 is YYREEE in the germline V gene (reference sequence). The CDR3 is made up of 16 amino acids. The CDR3 nucleotides read TGTGCCAGCAGCTTGGGGGCCCGGGGATCCTACAATGAGCAGTTCTTC. Translated: CASSLGARGSYNEQFF.

The V and J genes are TRBV7-9 and TRBJ2-7; the D is unclear. CDR3 length equals 12 residues. Trimming removed 5 bases from V and 3 bases from J, with 8 bases in between. From germline, CDR1 is SEHNR and CDR2 FQNEAQ (reference sequence). The CDR3 DNA reads as TGTGCCAGCAGCGCGGTAGTCTACGAGCAGTACTTC. It translates to CASSAVVYEQYF.

The rearrangement uses TRBV19 and TRBJ1-5, with a weak D call TRBD1 (6 bases). Trimming took off 3 bases at V and 0 bases at J, with 21 bases between the two ends. Germline loops: CDR1 LNHDA, CDR2 SQIVND (reference sequence). The CDR3 is 19 amino acids. CDR3 sequence: CASSISGREGGNSNQPQHF. In DNA, the CDR3 is TGTGCCAGTAGTATCTCGGGCAGGGAAGGGGGAAATAGCAATCAGCCCCAGCATTTT. The complete variable domain, with remaining parts taken from reference TRBV19 and TRBJ1-5, reads DGGITQSPKYLFRKEGQNVTLSCEQNLNHDAMYWYRQDPGQGLRLIYYSQIVNDFQKGDIAEGYSVSREKKESFPLTVTSAQKNPTAFYLCASSISGREGGNSNQPQHFGDGTRLSIL.

The chain couples TRBV2 to TRBJ1-1, with TRBD1 matching 12 bases. Germline V gene data show CDR1 as SNHLY and CDR2 as FYNNEI. CDR3 length: 15 amino acids. J gave up 3 bases and V 6 bases, and 5 bases lay outside the gene matches. The CDR3 DNA reads as TGTGCCAGCAGGGGGGGACAGGGGGCAGACACTGAAGCTTTCTTT. Translating it yields CASRGGQGADTEAFF.

This clone was observed a handful of times. V gene TRBV9 combines with J gene TRBJ1-5; 7 nucleotides agree with TRBD1. Germline V lookup: CDR1 SGDLS, CDR2 YYNGEE. Trimming removed 3 bases from V and 0 bases from J; junction bases left unmatched: 18. The CDR3 has 20 amino acids. This chain's CDR3 is CASSAEPRDSKYNSNQPQHF. Here the CDR3 DNA reads TGTGCCAGCAGCGCCGAACCCCGGGACAGTAAGTACAATAGCAATCAGCCCCAGCATTTT.

The chain combines TRBV11-2 with TRBJ2-7, with 13 positions matching TRBD2. Germline-derived CDR1 and CDR2 are SGHAT and FQNNGV. CDR3 length: 14 residues. Unmatched junction bases numbered 3, after V lost 3 bases and J lost 7 bases. The CDR3 spells CASSLEGLAGEQYF. CDR3 DNA sequence: TGTGCCAGCAGCTTGGAGGGACTAGCGGGAGAGCAGTACTTC.

The rearrangement uses TRBV11-2 and TRBJ2-5; 8 positions agree with TRBD1. Germline-derived CDR1 and CDR2 are SGHAT and FQNNGV. The CDR3 extends over 16 amino acids. The V segment lost 5 bases and the J segment 13 bases; nucleotides outside the gene matches: 21. The CDR3 sequence: CASSPGDRGLVGTPYF. CDR3 sequence (DNA): TGTGCCAGCAGCCCCGGAGACAGGGGACTGGTCGGAACTCCGTACTTC.

The chain is built from TRBV2 and TRBJ2-2; 9 nucleotides match TRBD1. Germline-derived CDR1 and CDR2 are SNHLY and FYNNEI. CDR3 length: 15 residues. After removal of 6 bases from V and 5 bases from J, the junction contained 7 bases not matched to a gene. DNA for the CDR3: TGTGCCAGCAGGAAAAGGACAGGGGATACCGGGGAGCTGTTTTTT. This encodes CASRKRTGDTGELFF.

This chain connects TRBV6-5 to TRBJ1-2, with 8 bases fitting TRBD1. Germline trimming cut 2 bases from V and 7 bases from J; bases unmatched to any gene: 12. Germline V gives CDR1 MNHEY, CDR2 SVGAGI. This CDR3 comprises 16 residues. The CDR3 DNA reads TGTGCCAGCAGTTACCGAAGGACAGGGAGATTAGGTGGCTACACCTTC. It yields the protein CASSYRRTGRLGGYTF.

The rearrangement uses TRBV5-1 and TRBJ2-7; a weak D match, TRBD2 (6 bases). Trimming removed 3 bases from V and 2 bases from J, with 12 bases in between. The CDR3 covers 14 residues. From germline, CDR1 is SGHRS and CDR2 YFSETQ. CDR3 protein: CASSSGRTTYEQYF. In nucleotides, the CDR3 is TGCGCCAGCAGCTCGGGACGGACTACCTACGAGCAGTACTTC.

The V and J genes are TRBV15 and TRBJ2-5; D possibly matches TRBD1 or TRBD2 (5 bases each). TRBJ2-7 explains the end of the DNA better; the J call may be wrong. The CDR3 extends over 16 amino acids. CDR1 is LNHNV and CDR2 is YYDKDF in the germline V gene (reference sequence). The CDR3 DNA follows: TGTGCCACCAGCAGTGTCCCGAGGGGTCTTACCTACGAGCAGTACTTC. This encodes CATSSVPRGLTYEQYF.